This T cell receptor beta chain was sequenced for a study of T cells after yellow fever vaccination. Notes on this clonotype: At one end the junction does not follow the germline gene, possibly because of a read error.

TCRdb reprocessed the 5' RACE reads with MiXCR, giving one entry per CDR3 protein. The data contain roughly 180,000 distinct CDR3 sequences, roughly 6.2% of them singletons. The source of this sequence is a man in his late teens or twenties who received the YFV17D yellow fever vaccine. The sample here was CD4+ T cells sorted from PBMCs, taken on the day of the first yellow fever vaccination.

As DNA, the CDR3 is TGTGCCATCAGCCTGGGACTGCTCTATGGCTACACCTTC. This gives the protein CAISLGLLYGYTF. V gene TRBV7-8 combines with J gene TRBJ1-2; maybe TRBD1 (5 bases). In germline, CDR1 is SGHVS, CDR2 FQNEAQ. The CDR3 is 13 residues long.